The source of this TCR beta chain is a study of shared clonotypes between healthy human individuals. The study separated CD4+ cells into CD45RA+ naive and CD45RA-negative memory subsets. The germline gives CDR1 SGHVS, CDR2 FQNEAQ. The CDR3 is made up of 17 amino acids. After removal of 2 bases from V and 5 bases from J, the junction contained 7 bases not matched to a gene. Under the authors' procedure: ImmunoSEQ junction-only sequences lacked quality scores, so their filtering differed. Assay used: immunoSEQ multiplex PCR; TCRdb lists only in-frame clones, some missing. Clonal size and the V and J genes are those of that table, whereas D and trimming came from the DNA. The sample carries about 1,500,000 clones, around 97% recorded once.

Sequencing was done on a sample of naive CD4+ T cells sorted from blood. Sample subset: CD45RA+ positively selected. This receptor was taken from a man aged 25-45 years in good health. The V and J genes are TRBV7-8 and TRBJ2-1; 12 bases match TRBD2. CDR3 DNA sequence: TGTGCCAGCAGCTTACGAACTAGCGGGAGGCAGAACAATGAGCAGTTCTTC. The encoded protein is CASSLRTSGRQNNEQFF.